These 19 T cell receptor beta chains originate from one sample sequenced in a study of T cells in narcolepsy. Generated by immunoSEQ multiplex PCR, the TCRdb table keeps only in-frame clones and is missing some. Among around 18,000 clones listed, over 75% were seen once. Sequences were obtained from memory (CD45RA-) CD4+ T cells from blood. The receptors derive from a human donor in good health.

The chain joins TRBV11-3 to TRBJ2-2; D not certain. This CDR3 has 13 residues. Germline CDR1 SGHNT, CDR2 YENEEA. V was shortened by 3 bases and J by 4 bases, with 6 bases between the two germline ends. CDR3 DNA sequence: TGTGCCAGCAGCTTTGTATCCACCGGGGAGCTGTTTTTT. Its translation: CASSFVSTGELFF.

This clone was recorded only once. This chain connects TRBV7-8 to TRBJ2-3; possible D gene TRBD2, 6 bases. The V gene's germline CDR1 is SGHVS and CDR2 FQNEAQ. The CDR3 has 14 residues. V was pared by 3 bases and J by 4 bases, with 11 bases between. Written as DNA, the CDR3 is TGTGCCAGCAGCTTCCGGGACTCCTCAGATACGCAGTATTTT. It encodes CASSFRDSSDTQYF.

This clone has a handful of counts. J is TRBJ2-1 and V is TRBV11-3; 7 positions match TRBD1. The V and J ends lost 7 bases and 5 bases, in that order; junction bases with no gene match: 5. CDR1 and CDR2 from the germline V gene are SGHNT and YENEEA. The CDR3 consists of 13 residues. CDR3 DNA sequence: TGTGCCAGCACCCACAGGGGTCACAATGAGCAGTTCTTC. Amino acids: CASTHRGHNEQFF.

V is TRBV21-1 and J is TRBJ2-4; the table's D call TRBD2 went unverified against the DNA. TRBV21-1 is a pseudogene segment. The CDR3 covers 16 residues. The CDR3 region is CASSKDLAGEWDIQYF. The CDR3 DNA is TGTGCCAGCAGCAAAGATCTAGCGGGAGAATGGGACATTCAGTACTTC.

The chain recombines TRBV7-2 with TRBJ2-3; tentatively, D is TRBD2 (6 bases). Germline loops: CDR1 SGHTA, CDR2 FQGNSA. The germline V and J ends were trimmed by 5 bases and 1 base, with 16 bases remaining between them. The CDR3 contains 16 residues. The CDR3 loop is CASSKRLDLGTDTQYF. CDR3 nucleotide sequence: TGTGCCAGCAGCAAGCGACTAGACCTTGGCACAGATACGCAGTATTTT.

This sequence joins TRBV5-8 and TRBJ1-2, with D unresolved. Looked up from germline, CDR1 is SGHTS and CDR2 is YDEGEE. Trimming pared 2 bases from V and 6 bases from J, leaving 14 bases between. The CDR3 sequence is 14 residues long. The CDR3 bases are TGTGCCAGCAGCTTCTACCTTGGTCGAAATGGCTACACCTTC. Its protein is CASSFYLGRNGYTF.

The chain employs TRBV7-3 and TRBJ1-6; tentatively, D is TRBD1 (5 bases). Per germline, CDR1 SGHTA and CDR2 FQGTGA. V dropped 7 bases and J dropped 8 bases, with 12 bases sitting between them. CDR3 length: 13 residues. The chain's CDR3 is CASTGVPYSPLHF. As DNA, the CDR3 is TGTGCCAGCACGGGGGTCCCTTATTCACCCCTCCACTTT.

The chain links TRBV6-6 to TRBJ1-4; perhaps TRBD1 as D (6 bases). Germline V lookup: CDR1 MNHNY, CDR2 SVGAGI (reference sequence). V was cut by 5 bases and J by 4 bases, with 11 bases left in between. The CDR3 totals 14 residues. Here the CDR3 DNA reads TGTGCCAGCAGTGGGAAGGGGGGTAATGAAAAACTGTTTTTT. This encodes CASSGKGGNEKLFF.

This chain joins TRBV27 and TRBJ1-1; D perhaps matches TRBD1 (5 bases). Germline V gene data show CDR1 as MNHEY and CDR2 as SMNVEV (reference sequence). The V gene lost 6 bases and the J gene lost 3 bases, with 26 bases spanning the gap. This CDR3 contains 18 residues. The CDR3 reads CASSPAPLAGTLHTEAFF. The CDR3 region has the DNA TGTGCCAGCAGCCCCGCACCTTTGGCCGGGACTCTCCACACTGAAGCTTTCTTT.

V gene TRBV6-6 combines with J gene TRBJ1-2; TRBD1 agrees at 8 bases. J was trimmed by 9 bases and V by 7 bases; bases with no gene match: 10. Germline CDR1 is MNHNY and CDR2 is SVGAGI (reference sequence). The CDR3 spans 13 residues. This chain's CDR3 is CASNRDRGNSYTF. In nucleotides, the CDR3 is TGTGCCAGCAATCGAGACAGGGGCAATAGCTACACCTTC.

CDR3 bases: TGTGCCAGCAGCCAGCAAAATGCCCTGGGACAGCCTAAGTACAATGAGCAGTTCTTC. Protein sequence: CASSQQNALGQPKYNEQFF. The genes are TRBV7-3 and TRBJ2-1, with TRBD1 identical over 7 bases. CDR3 size: 19 residues. After removal of 5 bases from V and 4 bases from J, the junction contained 20 bases not matched to a gene. Germline CDR1 and CDR2: SGHTA and FQGTGA.

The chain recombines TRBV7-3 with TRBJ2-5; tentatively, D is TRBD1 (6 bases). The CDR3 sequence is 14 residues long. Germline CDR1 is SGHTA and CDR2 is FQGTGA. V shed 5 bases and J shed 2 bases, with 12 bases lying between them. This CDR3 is CASSPGQLQETQYF. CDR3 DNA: TGTGCCAGCAGCCCAGGACAGCTTCAAGAGACCCAGTACTTC.

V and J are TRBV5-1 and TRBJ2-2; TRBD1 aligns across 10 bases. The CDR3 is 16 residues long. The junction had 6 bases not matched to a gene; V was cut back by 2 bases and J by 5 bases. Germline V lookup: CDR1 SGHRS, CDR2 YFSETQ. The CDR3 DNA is TGCGCCAGCAGCTTAGGGACAGGGGCAAAAACCGGGGAGCTGTTTTTT. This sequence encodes CASSLGTGAKTGELFF.

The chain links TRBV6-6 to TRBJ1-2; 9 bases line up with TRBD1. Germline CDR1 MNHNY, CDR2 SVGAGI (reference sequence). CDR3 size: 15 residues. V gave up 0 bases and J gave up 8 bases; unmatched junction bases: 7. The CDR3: CASSYSYRGLLGYTF. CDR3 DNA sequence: TGTGCCAGCAGTTACTCGTACAGGGGGCTGTTGGGCTACACCTTC.

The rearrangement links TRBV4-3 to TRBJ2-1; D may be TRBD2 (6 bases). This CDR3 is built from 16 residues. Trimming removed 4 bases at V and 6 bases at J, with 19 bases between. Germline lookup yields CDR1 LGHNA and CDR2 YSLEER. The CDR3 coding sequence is TGCGCCAGCAGCCTCGGAGGGAGAGGGTCATTCAATGAGCAGTTCTTC. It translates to CASSLGGRGSFNEQFF.

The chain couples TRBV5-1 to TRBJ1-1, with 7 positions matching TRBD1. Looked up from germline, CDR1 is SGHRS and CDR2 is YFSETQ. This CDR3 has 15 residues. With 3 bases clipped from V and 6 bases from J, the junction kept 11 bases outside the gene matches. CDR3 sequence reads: CASSSSTGANAEAFF. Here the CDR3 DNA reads TGCGCCAGCAGCTCATCAACAGGGGCTAACGCTGAAGCTTTCTTT.

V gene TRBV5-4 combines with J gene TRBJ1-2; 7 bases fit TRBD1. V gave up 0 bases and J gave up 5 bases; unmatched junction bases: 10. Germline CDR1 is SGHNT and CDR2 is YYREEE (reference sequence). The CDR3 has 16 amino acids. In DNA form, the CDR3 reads TGTGCCAGCAGCTTGGGAGGGGGCGGCGGTCGGTATGGCTACACCTTC. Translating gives CASSLGGGGGRYGYTF. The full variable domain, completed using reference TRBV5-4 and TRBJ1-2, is ETGVTQSPTHLIKTRGQQVTLRCSSQSGHNTVSWYQQALGQGPQFIFQYYREEENGRGNFPPRFSGLQFPNYSSELNVNALELDDSALYLCASSLGGGGGRYGYTFGSGTRLTVV.

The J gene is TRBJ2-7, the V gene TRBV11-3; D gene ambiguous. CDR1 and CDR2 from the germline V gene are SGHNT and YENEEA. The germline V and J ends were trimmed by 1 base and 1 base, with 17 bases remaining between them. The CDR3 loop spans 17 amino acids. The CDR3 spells CASSLVLQTLDSYEQYF. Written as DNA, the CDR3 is TGTGCCAGCAGCTTAGTTCTACAAACGTTGGATTCCTACGAGCAGTACTTC.

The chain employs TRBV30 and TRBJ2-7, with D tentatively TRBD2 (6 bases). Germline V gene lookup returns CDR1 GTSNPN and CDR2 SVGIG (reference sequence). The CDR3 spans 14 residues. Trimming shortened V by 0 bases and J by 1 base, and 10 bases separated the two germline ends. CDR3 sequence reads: CAWSVGGESYEQYF. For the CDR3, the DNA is TGTGCCTGGAGTGTCGGCGGGGAGTCCTACGAGCAGTACTTC.